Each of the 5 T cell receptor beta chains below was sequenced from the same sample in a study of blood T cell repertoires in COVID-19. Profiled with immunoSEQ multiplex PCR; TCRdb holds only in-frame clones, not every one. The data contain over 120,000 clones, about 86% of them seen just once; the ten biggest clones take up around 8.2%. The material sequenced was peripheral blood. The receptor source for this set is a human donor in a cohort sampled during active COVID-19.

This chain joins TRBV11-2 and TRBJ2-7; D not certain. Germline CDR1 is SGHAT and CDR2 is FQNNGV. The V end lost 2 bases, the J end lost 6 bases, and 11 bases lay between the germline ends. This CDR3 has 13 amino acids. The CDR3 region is CASSLNPWAEQYF. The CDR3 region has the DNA TGTGCCAGCAGCTTAAACCCGTGGGCCGAGCAGTACTTC. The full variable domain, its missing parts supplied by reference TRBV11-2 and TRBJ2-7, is EAGVAQSPRYKIIEKRQSVAFWCNPISGHATLYWYQQILGQGPKLLIQFQNNGVVDDSQLPKDRFSAERLKGVDSTLKIQPAKLEDSAVYLCASSLNPWAEQYFGPGTRLTVT.

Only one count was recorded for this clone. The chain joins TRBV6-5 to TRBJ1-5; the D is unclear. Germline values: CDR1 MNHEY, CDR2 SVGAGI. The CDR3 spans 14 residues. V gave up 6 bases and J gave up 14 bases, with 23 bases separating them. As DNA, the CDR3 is TGTGCCAGCAGCCGTACCCTTAGCGGGCAGGAAGAGCATTTT. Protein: CASSRTLSGQEEHF.

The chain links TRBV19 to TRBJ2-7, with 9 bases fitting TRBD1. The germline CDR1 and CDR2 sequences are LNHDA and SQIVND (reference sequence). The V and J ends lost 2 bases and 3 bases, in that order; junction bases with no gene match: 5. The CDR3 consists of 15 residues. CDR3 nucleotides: TGTGCCAGTAGTATATTGGGGACAGGGAACTACGAGCAGTACTTC. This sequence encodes CASSILGTGNYEQYF. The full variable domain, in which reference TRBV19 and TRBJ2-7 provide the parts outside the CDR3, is DGGITQSPKYLFRKEGQNVTLSCEQNLNHDAMYWYRQDPGQGLRLIYYSQIVNDFQKGDIAEGYSVSREKKESFPLTVTSAQKNPTAFYLCASSILGTGNYEQYFGPGTRLTVT.

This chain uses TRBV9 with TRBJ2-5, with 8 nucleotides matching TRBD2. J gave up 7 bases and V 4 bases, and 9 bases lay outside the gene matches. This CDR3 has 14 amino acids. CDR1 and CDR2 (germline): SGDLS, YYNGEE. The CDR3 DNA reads TGTGCCAGCAGCTCACTTAGCGGGACGGGGACCCAGTACTTC. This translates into CASSSLSGTGTQYF.

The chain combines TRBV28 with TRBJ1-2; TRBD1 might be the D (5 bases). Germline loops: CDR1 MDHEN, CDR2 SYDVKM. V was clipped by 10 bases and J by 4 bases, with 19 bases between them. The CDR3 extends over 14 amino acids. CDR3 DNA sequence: TGTGCCATCCGGGGGTCGGGACGGGTCTATGGCTACACCTTC. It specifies CAIRGSGRVYGYTF.